Below are 28 T cell receptor beta chains sequenced from a single sample in a study of cytotoxic CD8 clonotypes in ibrutinib-treated CLL. TCRdb's copy holds only in-frame clones and misses some; the assay was immunoSEQ multiplex PCR. Among 250,000 or so clones listed, under 80% were seen once. The material was PBMCs, obtained after 24 months of ibrutinib treatment. Every receptor here comes from a human donor with chronic lymphocytic leukemia.

Regarding this clone: Other DNA sequences of this sample code for an identical CDR3. The chain combines TRBV28 with TRBJ1-4; D possibly corresponds to TRBD1 (5 bases). The CDR3 totals 15 residues. Germline loops: CDR1 MDHEN, CDR2 SYDVKM. V was clipped by 3 bases and J by 0 bases, with 8 bases between them. CDR3 loop: CASSLQGATNEKLFF. CDR3 nucleotides: TGTGCCAGCAGTTTGCAGGGTGCAACTAATGAAAAACTGTTTTTT. Full variable domain (missing parts from reference TRBV28 and TRBJ1-4): DVKVTQSSRYLVKRTGEKVFLECVQDMDHENMFWYRQDPGLGLRLIYFSYDVKMKEKGDIPEGYSVSREKKERFSLILESASTNQTSMYLCASSLQGATNEKLFFGSGTQLSVL.

The rearrangement uses TRBV6-5 and TRBJ1-2; 7 bases agree with TRBD1. V was pared by 6 bases and J by 8 bases, with 6 bases of the junction left unmatched. The CDR3 sequence is 12 residues long. Looked up from germline, CDR1 is MNHEY and CDR2 is SVGAGI. DNA for the CDR3: TGTGCCAGCAGATACAGGGGTGAGGGCTACACCTTC. It yields the protein CASRYRGEGYTF.

This sequence joins TRBV29-1 and TRBJ2-1; D ambiguous. Germline assignment: CDR1 SQVTM and CDR2 ANQGSEA. Trimming removed 4 bases from V and 8 bases from J, with 9 bases in between. The CDR3 runs 11 residues. CDR3 region: CSVGWGDEQFF. CDR3 bases: TGCAGCGTTGGGTGGGGTGATGAGCAGTTCTTC.

The V call is TRBV19, the J call TRBJ2-7, with 11 positions matching TRBD2. The CDR3 length is 14 residues. CDR1 is LNHDA, CDR2 SQIVND, per germline (reference sequence). V was pared by 4 bases and J by 4 bases, with 3 bases of the junction left unmatched. The CDR3 sequence is CASSTSGRSYEQYF. The CDR3 DNA is TGTGCCAGTAGTACTAGCGGGAGGTCATACGAGCAGTACTTC.

This chain links TRBV4-3 with TRBJ1-3; D call uncertain. CDR3 length: 17 residues. The germline V gene has CDR1 LGHNA and CDR2 YSLEER. Trimming took 4 bases from V and 0 from J, leaving 16 bases between them. The CDR3 DNA reads TGCGCCAGCAGCCTTCTTGGGCTAACCAGCTCTGGAAACACCATATATTTT. Translated: CASSLLGLTSSGNTIYF.

The chain uses TRBV4-1 and TRBJ1-2; 7 bases line up with TRBD1. There are 13 residues in the CDR3. The J segment lost 7 bases and the V segment lost 3 bases, leaving 5 bases of the junction unmatched. Germline V gene lookup returns CDR1 MGHRA and CDR2 YSYEKL. CDR3 region: CASSHARTGGYTF. In nucleotides, the CDR3 is TGCGCCAGCAGCCATGCCCGGACAGGTGGCTACACCTTC.

V usage is TRBV19 and J usage is TRBJ2-2; 9 nucleotides agree with TRBD1. CDR3 length equals 15 residues. V trimming: 7 bases; J trimming: 3 bases; junction bases outside the gene matches: 6. The germline CDR1 and CDR2 sequences are LNHDA and SQIVND (reference sequence). The CDR3 DNA reads as TGTGCCAGTACTCGCCGGGACAGGGACACCGGGGAGCTGTTTTTT. This encodes CASTRRDRDTGELFF.

The chain couples TRBV7-2 to TRBJ1-5; D ambiguous. V was trimmed by 5 bases and J by 5 bases, leaving 10 bases between them. From germline, CDR1 is SGHTA and CDR2 FQGNSA. The CDR3 has 13 amino acids. This chain's CDR3 is CASSQVVDQPQHF. DNA of the CDR3: TGTGCCAGCAGCCAGGTCGTAGATCAGCCCCAGCATTTT.

The chain is built from TRBV10-2 and TRBJ2-3, with D hard to call. The CDR3 has 12 residues. Trimming cost V 8 bases and J 1 base, with 7 bases left between them. Germline V gene sequence: CDR1 WSHSY, CDR2 SAAADI. CDR3 coding DNA: TGCGCCAGCTCTGGGGGCACAGATACGCAGTATTTT. Translating gives CASSGGTDTQYF.

The V and J genes are TRBV14 and TRBJ2-3; possible D gene TRBD2, 5 bases. Between the trimmed V and J ends, which lost 1 base and 7 bases, there was a span of 12 bases. This CDR3 region has 14 residues. Germline CDR1 is SGHDN and CDR2 is FVKESK. The CDR3 loop is CASSQGGSPNTQYF. For the CDR3, the DNA is TGTGCCAGCAGCCAAGGAGGGAGTCCGAATACGCAGTATTTT.

The J gene is TRBJ2-3, the V gene TRBV5-1; D remains ambiguous. In germline, CDR1 is SGHRS, CDR2 YFSETQ. The V end was cut by 4 bases, the J end by 1 base, with 7 bases between. The CDR3 length is 13 residues. The DNA for the CDR3 is TGCGCCAGCAGCCCCCAAGGCACAGATACGCAGTATTTT. Translated, it gives CASSPQGTDTQYF.

The chain employs TRBV28 and TRBJ1-4, with no clear D. Trimming took off 10 bases at V and 8 bases at J, with 8 bases between the two ends. Germline V gene sequence: CDR1 MDHEN, CDR2 SYDVKM. This CDR3 has 10 residues. The CDR3 nucleotides are TGTGCCACCTTCGAGGAAAAACTGTTTTTT. It encodes CATFEEKLFF.

This clone was detected once. The chain employs TRBV5-1 and TRBJ1-2; D perhaps matches TRBD1 (5 bases). From germline, CDR1 is SGHRS and CDR2 YFSETQ. The ends were cut back, 0 bases at V and 8 bases at J, with 20 bases in the middle. The CDR3 runs to 16 residues. The CDR3 spells CASSLAGGRGQGGYTF. The CDR3, as DNA: TGCGCCAGCAGCTTGGCGGGGGGAAGGGGCCAGGGCGGCTACACCTTC.

The chain carries TRBV11-2 and TRBJ1-2, with unresolved D. The V and J ends lost 4 bases and 4 bases respectively, with 16 bases between them. Germline V CDR1 and CDR2: SGHAT, FQNNGV. The CDR3 has 15 amino acids. The CDR3 region is CASSSRPLPGYGYTF. In DNA form, the CDR3 reads TGTGCCAGCAGCTCCAGGCCCCTTCCGGGCTATGGCTACACCTTC.

The chain uses TRBV19 and TRBJ1-1; possible D gene TRBD1, 5 bases. The V gene lost 1 base and the J gene lost 5 bases, with 14 bases spanning the gap. The CDR3 has 15 residues. CDR1 and CDR2 from the germline V gene are LNHDA and SQIVND (reference sequence). The CDR3 DNA is TGTGCCAGTAGTATAGCTCCCCTAGGGGAGACTGAAGCTTTCTTT. Residues: CASSIAPLGETEAFF.

This chain connects TRBV28 to TRBJ2-1; weak D call: TRBD1 (5 bases). This CDR3 is 13 amino acids long. The germline V gene encodes CDR1 MDHEN and CDR2 SYDVKM. With 1 base removed from V and 6 bases from J, the gap between germline ends came to 7 bases. For the CDR3, the DNA is TGTGCCAGCAGTTTATTCCAGGGCAATGAGCAGTTCTTC. Protein: CASSLFQGNEQFF. Drawing the rest from reference TRBV28 and TRBJ2-1, the complete variable domain is DVKVTQSSRYLVKRTGEKVFLECVQDMDHENMFWYRQDPGLGLRLIYFSYDVKMKEKGDIPEGYSVSREKKERFSLILESASTNQTSMYLCASSLFQGNEQFFGPGTRLTVL.

The chain combines TRBV9 with TRBJ1-2; D gene ambiguous. The germline gives CDR1 SGDLS, CDR2 YYNGEE. With 0 bases removed from V and 7 bases from J, the gap between germline ends came to 19 bases. The CDR3 is 16 amino acids. The CDR3 is CASSVVPSGDSGGYTF. CDR3 nucleotide sequence: TGTGCCAGCAGCGTAGTCCCCTCGGGAGACTCTGGTGGCTACACCTTC.

The chain joins TRBV5-8 to TRBJ1-2; D not resolved. Germline CDR1 and CDR2: SGHTS and YDEGEE. The CDR3 totals 15 residues. V lost 2 bases, J lost 1 base, and 12 bases lay in between. CDR3 loop: CASSFLAGFNYGYTF. The CDR3 DNA follows: TGTGCCAGCAGCTTCCTTGCAGGATTTAACTATGGCTACACCTTC.

The gene calls are TRBV28 and TRBJ2-2; maybe TRBD2 (5 bases). CDR3 length equals 14 residues. V was cut by 6 bases and J by 1 base, with 9 bases left in between. Germline lookup yields CDR1 MDHEN and CDR2 SYDVKM. CDR3 residues: CASRLAMNTGELFF. The CDR3 coding sequence is TGTGCCAGCAGGCTAGCTATGAACACCGGGGAGCTGTTTTTT.

A few counts support this clone. The chain carries TRBV30 and TRBJ1-2; D not resolved. Germline V CDR1 and CDR2: GTSNPN, SVGIG (reference sequence). V was trimmed by 7 bases and J by 3 bases, leaving 6 bases between them. This CDR3 region has 10 residues. The CDR3 here is CASRHYGYTF. Here the CDR3 DNA reads TGTGCCTCCCGTCACTATGGCTACACCTTC.

The chain recombines TRBV4-3 with TRBJ2-7, with no clear D. The V and J ends lost 0 bases and 2 bases respectively, with 11 bases between them. In germline, CDR1 is LGHNA, CDR2 YSLEER. This CDR3 is built from 15 residues. CDR3 loop: CASSQDPGPPYEQYF. The CDR3 DNA follows: TGCGCCAGCAGCCAAGATCCTGGGCCACCCTACGAGCAGTACTTC.

The V gene is TRBV30, the J gene TRBJ2-1, with D perhaps matching TRBD1 or TRBD2 (6 bases each). The V gene lost 0 bases and the J gene lost 6 bases, with 30 bases spanning the gap. CDR3 length: 20 residues. Germline values: CDR1 GTSNPN, CDR2 SVGIG (reference sequence). The CDR3 coding sequence is TGTGCCTGGAGTGTACCGGGGGCCTTGTCCCTAACTAGGGTGGGCAATGAGCAGTTCTTC. Translating it yields CAWSVPGALSLTRVGNEQFF.

The J gene is TRBJ2-7, the V gene TRBV15; 7 nucleotides align to TRBD2. In germline, CDR1 is LNHNV, CDR2 YYDKDF (reference sequence). V lost 1 base and J lost 6; bases outside the gene matches: 3. This CDR3 comprises 13 residues. The CDR3 sequence is CATSRGRGSEQYF. Here the CDR3 DNA reads TGTGCCACCAGCAGAGGGCGGGGGAGCGAGCAGTACTTC.

The rearrangement joins TRBV11-2 to TRBJ2-7; no firm D call. This CDR3 spans 13 amino acids. Germline V gives CDR1 SGHAT, CDR2 FQNNGV. V lost 1 base to trimming and J lost 4 bases, with 8 bases between them. In DNA, the CDR3 is TGTGCCAGCAGCTTAGCGGAAAGTTACGAGCAGTACTTC. Its protein product is CASSLAESYEQYF.

J is TRBJ2-7 and V is TRBV18, with a weak D call TRBD2 (5 bases). The CDR3 length is 14 residues. The V gene lost 2 bases and the J gene lost 3 bases, with 11 bases spanning the gap. In germline, CDR1 is KGHSH, CDR2 LQKENI. The CDR3 reads CASSPTLGGYEQYF. The CDR3 coding sequence is TGTGCCAGCTCACCAACTCTAGGAGGCTACGAGCAGTACTTC.

V gene TRBV27 combines with J gene TRBJ2-2; D might be TRBD1 (6 bases). CDR3 length equals 15 residues. Germline V gene data show CDR1 as MNHEY and CDR2 as SMNVEV (reference sequence). Trimming took 4 bases from V and 2 from J, leaving 11 bases between them. This chain's CDR3 is CASSSGQSNTGELFF. The CDR3 DNA follows: TGTGCCAGCAGTTCAGGACAGTCAAACACCGGGGAGCTGTTTTTT.

The V and J genes are TRBV30 and TRBJ2-4; D remains ambiguous. Trimming removed 2 bases at V and 7 bases at J, with 12 bases between. CDR3 length: 13 residues. Germline CDR1 is GTSNPN and CDR2 is SVGIG (reference sequence). The CDR3 spells CAWSPGGSNIQYF. DNA of the CDR3: TGTGCCTGGAGTCCCGGCGGTTCGAACATTCAGTACTTC.

This clone was seen more than once but under ten times. This chain joins TRBV15 and TRBJ1-2; possibly TRBD1 for D (5 bases). The germline V gene has CDR1 LNHNV and CDR2 YYDKDF (reference sequence). The CDR3 is made up of 14 amino acids. The V end lost 0 bases, the J end lost 4 bases, and 9 bases lay between the germline ends. The DNA for the CDR3 is TGTGCCACCAGCAGAGAGTGGCAGGGCTATGGCTACACCTTC. Translated, it gives CATSREWQGYGYTF.